This paragraph covers one TCR beta chain sequence. The CDR3 totals 16 residues. Germline CDR1 is GTSNPN and CDR2 is SVGIG (reference sequence). V lost 3 bases, J lost 7 bases, and 19 bases lay in between. Produced via immunoSEQ multiplex PCR; TCRdb's table is partial and in-frame only. The repertoire consists of 100,000 to 150,000 clones, with about 84% occurring once and the leading ten covering 10% to 15%. The entry originates in a study of blood T cell repertoires in COVID-19. Sequencing was performed on peripheral blood. The genes are TRBV30 and TRBJ1-6; TRBD1 might be the D (6 bases). This TCR came from a woman in her sixties with acute or convalescent COVID-19. The CDR3 DNA follows: TGTGCCTGGAGCACGGACCGGACAGCACGAAATTCACCCCTCCACTTT. Protein sequence: CAWSTDRTARNSPLHF.